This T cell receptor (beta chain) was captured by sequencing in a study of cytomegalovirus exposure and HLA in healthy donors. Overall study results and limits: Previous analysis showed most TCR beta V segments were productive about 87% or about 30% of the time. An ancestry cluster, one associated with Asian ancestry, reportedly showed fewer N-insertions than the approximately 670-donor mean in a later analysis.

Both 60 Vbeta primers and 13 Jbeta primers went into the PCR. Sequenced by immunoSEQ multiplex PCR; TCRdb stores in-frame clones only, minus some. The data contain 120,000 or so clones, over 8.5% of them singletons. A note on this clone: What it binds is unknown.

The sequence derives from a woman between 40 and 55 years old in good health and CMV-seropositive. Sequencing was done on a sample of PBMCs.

CDR3 in DNA: TGTGCCAGCAGTCACAATACCCGGGGAAACATTCAGTACTTC. Encoded protein: CASSHNTRGNIQYF. The chain couples TRBV6-1 to TRBJ2-4; the D gene is possibly TRBD2 (5 bases). The germline V gene has CDR1 MNHNS and CDR2 SASEGT. The CDR3 spans 14 residues. V was shortened by 5 bases and J by 6 bases, with 14 bases between the two germline ends.